Sequencing of this T cell receptor (beta chain) was carried out in a study of CD8+ T cells in alopecia areata. A remark on this clone: Its antigen is currently unknown.

Overall study results and limits: Persistence in scalp and blood during tofacitinib was observed for many expanded lesional clones.

RNA was extracted and reverse transcribed into cDNA as the sequencing template. TCRdb keeps only in-frame clones here, not all; method: immunoSEQ multiplex PCR. The sample shows around 100,000 clones, about two thirds of them seen only once. This CDR3 comprises 14 residues. V lost 0 bases, J lost 6 bases, and 15 bases lay in between. CDR1 is SQVTM, CDR2 ANQGSEA, per germline. Treatment indicated: oral pan-JAK inhibitor, 5-10 mg twice daily. The chain uses TRBV29-1 and TRBJ2-7, with D perhaps matching TRBD2 (5 bases). The sequencing used CD8+ T cells sorted from blood, collected at week 44, from a patient treated with tofacitinib. This clonotype was sampled from a human donor with alopecia areata. The CDR3 bases are TGCAGCGTTGAAGATCGAAGAGGGATGGCCGAGCAGTACTTC. Translated, it gives CSVEDRRGMAEQYF.